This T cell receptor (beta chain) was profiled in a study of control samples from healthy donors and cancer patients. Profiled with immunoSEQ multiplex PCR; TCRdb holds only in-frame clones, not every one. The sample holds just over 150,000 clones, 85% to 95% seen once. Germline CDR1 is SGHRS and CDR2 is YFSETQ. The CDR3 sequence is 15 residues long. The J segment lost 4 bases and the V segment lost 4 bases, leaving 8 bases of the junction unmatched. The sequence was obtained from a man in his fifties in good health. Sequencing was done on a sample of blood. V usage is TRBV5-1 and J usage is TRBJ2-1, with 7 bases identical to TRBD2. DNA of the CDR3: TGCGCCAGCAGCCTAGCTAGCGGACGGTACAATGAGCAGTTCTTC. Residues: CASSLASGRYNEQFF. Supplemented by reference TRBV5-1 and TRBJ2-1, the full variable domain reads KAGVTQTPRYLIKTRGQQVTLSCSPISGHRSVSWYQQTPGQGLQFLFEYFSETQRNKGNFPGRFSGRQFSNSRSEMNVSTLELGDSALYLCASSLASGRYNEQFFGPGTRLTVL.